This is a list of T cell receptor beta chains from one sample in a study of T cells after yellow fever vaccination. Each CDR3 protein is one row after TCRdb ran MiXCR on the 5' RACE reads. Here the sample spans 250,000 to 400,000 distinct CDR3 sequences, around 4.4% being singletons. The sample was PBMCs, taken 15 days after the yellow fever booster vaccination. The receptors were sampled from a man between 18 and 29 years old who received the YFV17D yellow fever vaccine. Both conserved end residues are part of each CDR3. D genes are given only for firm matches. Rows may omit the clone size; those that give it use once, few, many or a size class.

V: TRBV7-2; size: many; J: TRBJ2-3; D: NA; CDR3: CASSLAGAIRTQYF; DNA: TGTGCCAGCAGCTTAGCGGGGGCGATTCGTACGCAGTATTTT
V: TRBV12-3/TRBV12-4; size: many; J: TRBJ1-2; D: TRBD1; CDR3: CASSRGGNMYGYTF; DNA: TGTGCCAGCAGCCGAGGGGGCAATATGTATGGCTACACCTTC
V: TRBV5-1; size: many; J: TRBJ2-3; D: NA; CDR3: CATEGEGTDTQYF; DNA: TGCGCCACCGAGGGGGAGGGGACAGATACGCAGTATTTT
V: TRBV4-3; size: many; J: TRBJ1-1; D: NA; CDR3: CASSLHRGPNTEAFF; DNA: TGCGCCAGCAGCCTCCACCGAGGGCCGAACACTGAAGCTTTCTTT
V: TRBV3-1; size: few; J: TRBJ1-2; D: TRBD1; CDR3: CASSRQGVDGYTF; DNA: TGTGCCAGCTCCCGACAGGGGGTCGACGGCTACACCTTC
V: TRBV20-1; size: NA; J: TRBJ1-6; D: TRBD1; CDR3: CSASPPGQGYSPLHF; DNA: TGCAGTGCTAGCCCTCCGGGACAGGGGTACTCACCCCTCCACTTT
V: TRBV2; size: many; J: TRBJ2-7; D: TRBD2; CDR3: CASSATAGEQYF; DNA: TGTGCCAGCAGTGCGACAGCGGGGGAGCAGTACTTC
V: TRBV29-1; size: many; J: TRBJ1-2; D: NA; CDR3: CSVVPGDRGYTF; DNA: TGCAGCGTTGTTCCGGGCGACCGTGGCTACACCTTC
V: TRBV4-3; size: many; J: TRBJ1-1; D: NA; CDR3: CASSQVFRNTEAFF; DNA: TGCGCCAGCAGCCAAGTATTCAGGAACACTGAAGCTTTCTTT
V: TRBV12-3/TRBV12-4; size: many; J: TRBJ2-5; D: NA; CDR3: CASRRGVGETQYF; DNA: TGTGCCAGCAGGAGGGGGGTTGGAGAGACCCAGTACTTC
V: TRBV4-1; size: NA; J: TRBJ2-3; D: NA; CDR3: CASSQFLQGDTQYF; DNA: TGCGCCAGCAGCCAATTTCTACAGGGAGATACGCAGTATTTT
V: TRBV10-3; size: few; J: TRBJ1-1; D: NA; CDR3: CAISLGGAEKAFF; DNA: TGTGCCATCAGTCTGGGTGGGGCAGAAAAAGCTTTCTTT
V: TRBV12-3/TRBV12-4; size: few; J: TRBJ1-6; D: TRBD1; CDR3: CASSFGTGGLSPLHF; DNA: TGTGCCAGCAGTTTTGGAACAGGGGGCCTTTCACCCCTCCACTTT
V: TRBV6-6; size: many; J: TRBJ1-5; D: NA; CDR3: CASSYTTGPLQHF; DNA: TGTGCCAGCAGTTACACAACAGGGCCGCTCCAGCATTTT
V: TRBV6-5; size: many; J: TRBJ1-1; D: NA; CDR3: CASSADRNTEAFF; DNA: TGTGCCAGCAGTGCGGACAGGAACACTGAAGCTTTCTTT
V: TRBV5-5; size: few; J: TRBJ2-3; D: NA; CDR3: CASSNQGSTQYF; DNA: TGTGCCAGCAGCAACCAGGGCAGTACGCAGTATTTT
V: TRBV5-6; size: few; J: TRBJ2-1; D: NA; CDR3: CASSFGTEGEQFF; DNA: TGTGCCAGCAGCTTTGGGACCGAGGGTGAGCAGTTCTTC
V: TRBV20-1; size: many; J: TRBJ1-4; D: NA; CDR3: CSARDPTRAEKLFF; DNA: TGCAGTGCTAGAGATCCTACTCGGGCGGAAAAACTGTTTTTT
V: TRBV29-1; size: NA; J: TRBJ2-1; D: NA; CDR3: CSANTQGNEQFF; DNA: TGCAGCGCGAATACCCAGGGGAATGAGCAGTTCTTC
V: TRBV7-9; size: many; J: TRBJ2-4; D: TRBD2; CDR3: CASSPGGLAVVAKNIQYF; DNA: TGTGCCAGCAGCCCAGGAGGGCTAGCGGTCGTAGCCAAAAACATTCAGTACTTC
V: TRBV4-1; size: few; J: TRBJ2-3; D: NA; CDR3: CASSPTPVRRRRSDTQYF; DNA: TGCGCCAGCAGCCCTACCCCGGTGAGGCGCCGCCGCTCAGATACGCAGTATTTT
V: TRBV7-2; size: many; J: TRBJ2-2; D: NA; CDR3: CASSLFTAGELFF; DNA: TGTGCCAGCAGCCTATTTACCGCCGGGGAGCTGTTTTTT
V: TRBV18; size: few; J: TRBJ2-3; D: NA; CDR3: CASSPRGVSTDTQYF; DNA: TGTGCCAGCTCACCACGGGGGGTTAGCACAGATACGCAGTATTTT
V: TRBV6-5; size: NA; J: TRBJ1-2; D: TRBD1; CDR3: CASSTGTEYGYTF; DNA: TGTGCCAGCAGTACCGGGACAGAGTATGGCTACACCTTC
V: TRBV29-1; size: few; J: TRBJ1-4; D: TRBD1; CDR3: CSVEYRGNGEKLFF; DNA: TGCAGCGTCGAGTACAGGGGCAACGGAGAAAAACTGTTTTTT
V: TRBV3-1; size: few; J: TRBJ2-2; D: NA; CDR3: CASSQVEWGSQFNTGELFF; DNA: TGTGCCAGCAGCCAAGTGGAGTGGGGTAGTCAATTTAACACCGGGGAGCTGTTTTTT
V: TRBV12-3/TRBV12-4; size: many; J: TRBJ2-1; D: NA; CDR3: CASSQGGNEQFF; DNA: TGTGCCAGCAGTCAAGGGGGAAATGAGCAGTTCTTC
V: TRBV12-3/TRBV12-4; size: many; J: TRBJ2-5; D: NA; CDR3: CASSLDLGSTQYF; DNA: TGTGCCAGCAGTTTAGACCTGGGGAGCACCCAGTACTTC
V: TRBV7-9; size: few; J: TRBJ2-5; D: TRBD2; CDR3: CASSFGGWKTQYF; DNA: TGTGCCAGCAGCTTCGGGGGGTGGAAGACCCAGTACTTC
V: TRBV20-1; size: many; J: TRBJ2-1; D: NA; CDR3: CSASGHNEQFF; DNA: TGCAGTGCTAGCGGCCACAATGAGCAGTTCTTC
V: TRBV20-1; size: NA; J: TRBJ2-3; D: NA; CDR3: CSAREGPSTDTQYF; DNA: TGCAGTGCCCGAGAGGGACCTAGCACAGATACGCAGTATTTT
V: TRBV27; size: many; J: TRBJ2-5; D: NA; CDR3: CASRSLKDIQETQYF; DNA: TGTGCCAGCCGCTCCTTGAAAGACATACAAGAGACCCAGTACTTC
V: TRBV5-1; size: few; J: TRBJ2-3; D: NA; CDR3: CASSLSGQPLPRGSSTDTQYF; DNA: TGCGCCAGCAGCTTGAGCGGACAGCCCTTACCCCGAGGATCAAGCACAGATACGCAGTATTTT
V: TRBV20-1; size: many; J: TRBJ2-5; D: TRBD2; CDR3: CSAWTSGGLEETQYF; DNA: TGCAGTGCTTGGACTAGCGGGGGGCTGGAAGAGACCCAGTACTTC
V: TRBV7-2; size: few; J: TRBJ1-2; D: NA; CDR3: CASGGIDSYGYTF; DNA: TGTGCCAGCGGGGGGATCGACAGCTATGGCTACACCTTC
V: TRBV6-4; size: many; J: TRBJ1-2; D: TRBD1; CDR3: CASSAEQGAYGYTF; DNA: TGTGCCAGCAGCGCCGAGCAGGGGGCCTATGGCTACACCTTC
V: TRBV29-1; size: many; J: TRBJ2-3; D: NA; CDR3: CSVEDRTRGAQYF; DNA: TGCAGCGTTGAAGATCGAACTAGGGGGGCGCAGTATTTT
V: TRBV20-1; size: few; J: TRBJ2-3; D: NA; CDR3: CSAIITDTQYF; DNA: TGCAGTGCCATTATCACAGATACGCAGTATTTT
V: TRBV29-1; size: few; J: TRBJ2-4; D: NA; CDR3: CSGTGTENIQYF; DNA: TGCAGCGGGACCGGGACCGAAAACATTCAGTACTTC
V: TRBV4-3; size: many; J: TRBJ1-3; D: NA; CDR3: CASSQAPDYGNTIYF; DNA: TGCGCCAGCAGCCAAGCCCCCGACTATGGAAACACCATATATTTT
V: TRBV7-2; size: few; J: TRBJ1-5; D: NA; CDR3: CASSPLGWPQHF; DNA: TGTGCCAGCAGCCCCCTAGGGTGGCCCCAGCATTTT
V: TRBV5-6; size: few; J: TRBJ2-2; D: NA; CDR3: CASSPGGPGGGELFF; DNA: TGTGCCAGCAGCCCTGGGGGGCCCGGAGGCGGGGAGCTGTTTTTT
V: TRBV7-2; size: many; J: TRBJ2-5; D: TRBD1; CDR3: CASSLRGLETQYF; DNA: TGTGCCAGCAGCTTAAGGGGGCTGGAGACCCAGTACTTC
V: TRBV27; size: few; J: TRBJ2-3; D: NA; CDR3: CASSLKTTDTQYF; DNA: TGTGCCAGCAGTCTTAAAACCACAGATACGCAGTATTTT
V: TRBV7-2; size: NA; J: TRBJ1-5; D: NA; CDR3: CASSLRGVGILGNQPQHF; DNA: TGTGCCAGCAGCTTAAGGGGGGTTGGTATTCTTGGCAATCAGCCCCAGCATTTT
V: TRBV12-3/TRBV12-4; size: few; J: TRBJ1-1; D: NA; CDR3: CASSFEFIKDKTEAFF; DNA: TGTGCCAGCAGTTTCGAGTTTATAAAAGACAAGACTGAAGCTTTCTTT
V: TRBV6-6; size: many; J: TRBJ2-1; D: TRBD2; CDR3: CASSYARGGFNEQFF; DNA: TGTGCCAGCAGTTATGCGCGGGGGGGTTTCAATGAGCAGTTCTTC
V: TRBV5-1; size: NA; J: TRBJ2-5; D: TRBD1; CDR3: CASSSPGQARETQYF; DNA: TGCGCCAGCAGCTCGCCGGGACAGGCCAGAGAGACCCAGTACTTC
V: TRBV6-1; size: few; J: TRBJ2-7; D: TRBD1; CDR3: CASSMEVWDSASEQYF; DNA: TGTGCCAGCAGCATGGAGGTTTGGGACAGTGCTTCTGAGCAGTACTTC
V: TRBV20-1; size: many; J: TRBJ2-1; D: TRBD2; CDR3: CSAPIAGGPNEQFF; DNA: TGCAGTGCCCCTATAGCGGGGGGGCCCAATGAGCAGTTCTTC
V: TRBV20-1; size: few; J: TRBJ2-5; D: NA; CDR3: CSASQAGKETQYF; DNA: TGCAGTGCTAGTCAGGCAGGGAAGGAGACCCAGTACTTC